This TCR beta chain was captured in a study of blood T cell repertoires in COVID-19. Study as a whole: The origin of the acute and convalescent COVID-19 samples was the United States, Italy and Spain. The analysed material was cDNA or gDNA that came from T cells, B-cell-depleted T cells, or PBMCs.

Trimming took 2 bases from V and 6 from J; bases not matched to a gene: 6. Germline values: CDR1 KGHSH, CDR2 LQKENI. The CDR3 is 14 amino acids. Original data processing: Researchers report that nucleated cell counts were estimated from reference gene primer amplification. Libraries were prepared by immunoSEQ multiplex PCR; TCRdb keeps only in-frame clonotypes and omits some of them. The DNA gave D and trimming, while V, J and clone size come from that table. Among 110,000 to 150,000 clones listed, around 76% were seen once. This sequence joins TRBV18 and TRBJ1-1; 7 bases are shared with TRBD1. This sequence was found in a man in his sixties with acute or convalescent COVID-19. The sequenced sample was peripheral blood. CDR3 sequence: CASSPDRVSAEAFF. CDR3 nucleotides: TGTGCCAGCTCACCAGACAGGGTCTCCGCTGAAGCTTTCTTT.